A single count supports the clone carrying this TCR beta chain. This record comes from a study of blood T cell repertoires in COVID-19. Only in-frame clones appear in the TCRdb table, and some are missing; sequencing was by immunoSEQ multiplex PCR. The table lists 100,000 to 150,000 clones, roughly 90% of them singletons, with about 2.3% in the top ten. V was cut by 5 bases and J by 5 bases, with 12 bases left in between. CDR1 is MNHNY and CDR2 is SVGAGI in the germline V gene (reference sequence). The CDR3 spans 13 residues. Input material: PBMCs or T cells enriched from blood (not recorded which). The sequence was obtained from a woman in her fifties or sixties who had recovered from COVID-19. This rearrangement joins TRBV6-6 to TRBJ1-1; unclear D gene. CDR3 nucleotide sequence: TGTGCCAGCAGTCCCCGGGGTTATACTGAAGCTTTCTTT. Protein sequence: CASSPRGYTEAFF.